This T cell receptor (beta chain) was captured in a study of blood T cells in healthy people across ages. Sample-barcoded 5' priming and a J-beta primer mix drove a second PCR of roughly 6 to 12 cycles. Every cDNA molecule carried a tag from a template-switch adaptor bearing 12 random nucleotides. TCRdb re-called the 5' RACE reads through MiXCR, storing one row per CDR3 protein. The sample has over 1.5 million distinct CDR3 sequences, around half seen once. The sample providers were healthy Caucasian people from Russia, aged roughly 6 to 100. Germline lookup yields CDR1 DFQATT and CDR2 SNEGSKA (reference sequence). The CDR3 has 14 residues. After removal of 3 bases from V and 2 bases from J, the junction contained 5 bases not matched to a gene.

The receptor was derived from a woman in her thirties or forties in good health. This chain joins TRBV20-1 and TRBJ2-3; 7 bases map to TRBD2. The sequencing sample was made of blood. In nucleotides, the CDR3 is TGCAGTGCTAGGTTGAGCGGGGCCACAGATACGCAGTATTTT. As protein: CSARLSGATDTQYF.